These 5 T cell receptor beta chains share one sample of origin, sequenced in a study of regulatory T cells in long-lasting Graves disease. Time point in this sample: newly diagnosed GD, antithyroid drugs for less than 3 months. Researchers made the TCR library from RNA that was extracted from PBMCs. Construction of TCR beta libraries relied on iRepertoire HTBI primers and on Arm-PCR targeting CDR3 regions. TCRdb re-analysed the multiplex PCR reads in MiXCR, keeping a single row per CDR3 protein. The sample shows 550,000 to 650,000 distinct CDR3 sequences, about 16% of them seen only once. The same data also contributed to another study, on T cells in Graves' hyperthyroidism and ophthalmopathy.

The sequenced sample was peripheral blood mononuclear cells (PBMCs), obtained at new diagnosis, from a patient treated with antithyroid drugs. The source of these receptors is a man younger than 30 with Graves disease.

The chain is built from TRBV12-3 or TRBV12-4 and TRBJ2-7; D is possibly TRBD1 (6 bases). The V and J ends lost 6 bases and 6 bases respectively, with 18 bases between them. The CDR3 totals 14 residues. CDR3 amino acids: CASSSTLTGLEQYF. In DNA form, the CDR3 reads TGTGCCAGCAGCTCAACCCTGACAGGCCTCGAGCAGTACTTC.

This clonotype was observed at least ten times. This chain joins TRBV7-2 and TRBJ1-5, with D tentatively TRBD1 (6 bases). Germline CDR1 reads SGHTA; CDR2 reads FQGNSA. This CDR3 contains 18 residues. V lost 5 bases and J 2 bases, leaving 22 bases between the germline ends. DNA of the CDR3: TGTGCCAGCAGCCCGCTAGGAGACTTGGGGGGCGGCAATCAGCCCCAGCATTTT. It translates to CASSPLGDLGGGNQPQHF.

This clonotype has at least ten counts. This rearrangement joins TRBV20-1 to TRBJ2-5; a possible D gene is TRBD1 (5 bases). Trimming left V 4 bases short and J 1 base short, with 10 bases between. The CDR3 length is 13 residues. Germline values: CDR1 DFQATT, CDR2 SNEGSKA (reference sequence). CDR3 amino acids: CSATSRAQETQYF. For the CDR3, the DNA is TGCAGTGCTACTTCCAGGGCCCAAGAGACCCAGTACTTC.

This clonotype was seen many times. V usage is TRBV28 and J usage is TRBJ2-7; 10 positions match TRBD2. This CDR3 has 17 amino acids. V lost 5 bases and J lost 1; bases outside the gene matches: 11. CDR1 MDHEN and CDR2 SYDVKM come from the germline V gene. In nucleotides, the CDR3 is TGTGCCAGCAGTCTCCGCCGTGATAGCGGGGGGTCCTACGAGCAGTACTTC. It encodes CASSLRRDSGGSYEQYF. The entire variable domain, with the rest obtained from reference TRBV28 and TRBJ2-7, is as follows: DVKVTQSSRYLVKRTGEKVFLECVQDMDHENMFWYRQDPGLGLRLIYFSYDVKMKEKGDIPEGYSVSREKKERFSLILESASTNQTSMYLCASSLRRDSGGSYEQYFGPGTRLTVT.

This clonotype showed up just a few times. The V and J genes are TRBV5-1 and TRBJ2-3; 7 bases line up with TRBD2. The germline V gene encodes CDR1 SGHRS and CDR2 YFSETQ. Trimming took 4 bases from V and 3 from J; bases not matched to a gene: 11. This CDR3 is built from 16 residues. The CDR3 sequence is CASSPGGGSETDTQYF. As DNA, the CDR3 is TGCGCCAGCAGCCCGGGAGGCGGGAGCGAGACAGATACGCAGTATTTT.